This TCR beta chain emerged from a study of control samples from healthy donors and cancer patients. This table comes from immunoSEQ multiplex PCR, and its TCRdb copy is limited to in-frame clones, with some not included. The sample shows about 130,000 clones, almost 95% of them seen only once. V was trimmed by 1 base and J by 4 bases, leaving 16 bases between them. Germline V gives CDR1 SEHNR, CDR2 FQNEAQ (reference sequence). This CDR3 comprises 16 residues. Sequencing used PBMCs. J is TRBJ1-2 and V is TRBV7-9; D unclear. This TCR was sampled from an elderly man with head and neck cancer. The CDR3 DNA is TGTGCCAGCAGCTTAGAGGTCCGCCGGCTCCCCTATGGCTACACCTTC. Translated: CASSLEVRRLPYGYTF.